Listed below are T cell receptor beta chains from one sample, sequenced in a study of blood T cell repertoires in COVID-19. Assay used: immunoSEQ multiplex PCR; TCRdb lists only in-frame clones, some missing. The repertoire holds roughly 60,000 clones, about 90% seen once, with over 9% in the top ten. The sequencing sample was made of peripheral blood. The receptors originated from a human donor with acute or convalescent COVID-19. The donor label of this sample is uncertain. Each CDR3 is given with its conserved first and last residue. The D gene is left open where the match is weak. The size entry is marked missing in some rows and otherwise reads once, few, many or a size class.

J gene	clone size	D gene	V gene	CDR3 protein	CDR3 DNA
TRBJ2-3	NA	TRBD1	TRBV7-8	CASSSRGTGGTDTQYF	TGTGCCAGCAGCTCGCGCGGGACAGGGGGCACAGATACGCAGTATTTT
TRBJ2-6	NA	TRBD2	TRBV7-2	CASSLRRESGMSGANVLTF	TGTGCCAGCAGCTTACGTAGGGAAAGCGGGATGTCTGGGGCCAACGTCCTGACTTTC
TRBJ1-3	NA	TRBD1	TRBV6-4	CASSLTAGGYGNTIYF	TGTGCCAGCAGTCTAACGGCAGGGGGTTACGGAAACACCATATATTTT
TRBJ1-2	NA	NA	TRBV29-1	CSVGSGYGYTF	TGCAGCGTTGGGTCAGGCTATGGCTACACCTTC
TRBJ1-5	few	TRBD1	TRBV27	CASSPSGTGVSYSNQPQHF	TGTGCCAGCAGTCCCTCGGGGACAGGGGTCTCCTATAGCAATCAGCCCCAGCATTTT
TRBJ2-5	NA	TRBD1	TRBV29-1	CSVRTGFGETQYF	TGCAGCGTCAGGACAGGGTTTGGGGAGACCCAGTACTTC
TRBJ2-1	NA	TRBD2	TRBV3-1/TRBV3-2	CASSPWTSGRLSEQFF	TGTGCCAGCAGCCCGTGGACTAGCGGGAGGCTAAGTGAGCAGTTCTTC
TRBJ1-2	NA	NA	TRBV28	CASSRRGNYGYTF	TGTGCCAGCAGCCGCCGGGGGAACTATGGCTACACCTTC
TRBJ2-7	NA	NA	TRBV6-5	CASSPQGGHEQYF	TGTGCCAGCAGCCCCCAAGGCGGCCACGAGCAGTACTTC
TRBJ1-3	NA	NA	TRBV19	CASSISRNSGNTIYF	TGTGCCAGTAGTATAAGCAGGAATTCTGGAAACACCATATATTTT
TRBJ1-1	NA	NA	TRBV5-1	CASSLGQYGTEAFF	TGCGCCAGCAGCTTGGGACAGTACGGCACTGAAGCTTTCTTT
TRBJ1-2	NA	NA	TRBV19	CASSIDPGGYTF	TGTGCCAGTAGTATAGATCCCGGTGGCTACACCTTC
TRBJ2-1	NA	NA	TRBV2	CASTELSSYNEQFF	TGTGCCAGCACTGAACTCAGCTCCTACAATGAGCAGTTCTTC
TRBJ2-2	NA	NA	TRBV7-6	CASSLGSRNTGELFF	TGTGCCAGCAGCTTGGGGAGCAGGAACACCGGGGAGCTGTTTTTT
TRBJ2-7	NA	NA	TRBV10-2	CASSEGRGGYEQYF	TGCGCCAGCAGTGAGGGAAGGGGGGGCTACGAGCAGTACTTC
TRBJ1-6	NA	TRBD1	TRBV28	CASSDRTGGGSPLHF	TGTGCCAGCAGTGATAGGACAGGGGGCGGATCACCCCTCCACTTT
TRBJ1-1	NA	TRBD1	TRBV5-6	CASSARDRGQRSTEAFF	TGTGCCAGCAGCGCCCGGGACAGGGGGCAGAGGTCGACTGAAGCTTTCTTT
TRBJ2-3	NA	TRBD1	TRBV7-6	CASSSGQGMRGSDTQYF	TGTGCCAGCAGCTCGGGACAGGGAATGAGGGGTTCAGATACGCAGTATTTT
TRBJ2-3	NA	TRBD2	TRBV4-1	CASSERGASGPTQYF	TGCGCCAGCAGCGAACGTGGGGCTAGCGGGCCTACGCAGTATTTT
TRBJ1-2	few	TRBD1	TRBV14	CASSPRTGHGYTF	TGTGCCAGCAGCCCTCGGACAGGGCATGGCTACACCTTC
TRBJ1-6	once	NA	TRBV29-1	CSVGQSYNSPLHF	TGCAGCGTCGGACAGAGTTATAATTCACCCCTCCACTTT
TRBJ1-2	NA	TRBD1	TRBV6-5	CASSYGDRGRDGYTF	TGTGCCAGCAGTTACGGGGACAGGGGGCGGGATGGCTACACCTTC
TRBJ2-1	NA	TRBD2	TRBV19	CASSIFGGGTYNEQFF	TGTGCCAGTAGTATTTTTGGCGGGGGGACCTACAATGAGCAGTTCTTC
TRBJ2-3	NA	NA	TRBV6-5	CASSYSNGGTQYF	TGTGCCAGCAGTTACTCGAACGGGGGTACGCAGTATTTT
TRBJ2-2	NA	TRBD2	TRBV7-2	CASTPLAGGIGELFF	TGTGCCAGCACCCCATTAGCGGGGGGTATCGGGGAGCTGTTTTTT
TRBJ2-5	NA	TRBD1	TRBV7-9	CASSLGTGVLETQYF	TGTGCCAGCAGCTTAGGGACAGGTGTTCTGGAGACCCAGTACTTC
TRBJ1-4	NA	NA	TRBV27	CASALQGVKKLFF	TGTGCCAGCGCCCTACAGGGTGTGAAAAAACTGTTTTTT
TRBJ1-1	NA	NA	TRBV19	CASSIHGTEAFF	TGTGCCAGTAGTATACACGGCACTGAAGCTTTCTTT
TRBJ1-2	NA	TRBD1	TRBV18	CASSPLGPGGISNYGYTF	TGTGCCAGCTCACCATTAGGGCCAGGGGGAATCTCTAACTATGGCTACACCTTC
TRBJ2-5	NA	NA	TRBV5-1	CASSLGQSEKETQYF	TGCGCCAGCAGCTTGGGACAGTCGGAAAAAGAGACCCAGTACTTC
TRBJ2-1	once	TRBD2	TRBV19	CASSIGTSVNWQFF	TGTGCCAGTAGTATAGGGACTAGTGTCAACTGGCAGTTCTTC
TRBJ2-7	once	NA	TRBV5-1	CASSSSFYEQYF	TGCGCCAGCAGCTCCTCTTTTTACGAGCAGTACTTC
TRBJ2-3	once	TRBD2	TRBV6-4	CASSHGTSGDTQYF	TGTGCCAGCAGCCACGGGACTAGCGGAGATACGCAGTATTTT
TRBJ2-2	NA	TRBD2	TRBV14	CASSLTRGVATGELFF	TGTGCCAGCAGCCTAACTCGGGGGGTGGCCACCGGGGAGCTGTTTTTT
TRBJ1-4	NA	NA	TRBV19	CASSTQGNEKLFF	TGTGCCAGTAGTACGCAGGGAAATGAAAAACTGTTTTTT
TRBJ2-2	NA	TRBD2	TRBV18	CASSPRGGSDTGELFF	TGTGCCAGCTCACCACGTGGCGGGAGTGACACCGGGGAGCTGTTTTTT
TRBJ2-2	NA	TRBD2	TRBV18	CASSPQRLAGGGKTGELFF	TGTGCCAGCTCACCACAACGACTAGCGGGAGGAGGGAAAACCGGGGAGCTGTTTTTT
TRBJ2-1	NA	TRBD1	TRBV10-3	CAISEDRGLISNEQFF	TGTGCCATCAGTGAGGACAGGGGCCTTATTAGCAATGAGCAGTTCTTC
TRBJ1-1	NA	TRBD1	TRBV5-1	CASSLDGQGNTEAFF	TGCGCCAGCAGCTTGGACGGACAGGGGAACACTGAAGCTTTCTTT
TRBJ1-5	NA	NA	TRBV7-9	CASSLLYQPQHF	TGTGCCAGCAGCTTGTTATATCAGCCCCAGCATTTT
TRBJ1-3	once	NA	TRBV7-6	CASAWSTYSGNTIYF	TGTGCCAGCGCCTGGAGTACTTACTCTGGAAACACCATATATTTT
TRBJ2-7	NA	NA	TRBV6-6	CASSYLVSYEQYF	TGTGCCAGCAGTTACCTCGTCTCCTACGAGCAGTACTTC
TRBJ2-4	NA	TRBD2	TRBV5-4	CASSPGTSGNIQYF	TGTGCCAGCAGCCCCGGGACTAGCGGTAACATTCAGTACTTC
TRBJ2-2	NA	TRBD2	TRBV10-3	CAITSGGALSTGELFF	TGTGCCATCACGAGCGGGGGGGCCCTTAGCACCGGGGAGCTGTTTTTT
TRBJ1-3	NA	NA	TRBV6-5	CASSRGAGNTIYF	TGTGCCAGCTCCCGGGGGGCTGGAAACACCATATATTTT
TRBJ2-7	NA	NA	TRBV10-3	CAISVDGSVWEQYF	TGTGCCATCAGTGTCGACGGGAGTGTGTGGGAGCAGTACTTC
TRBJ2-3	NA	NA	TRBV7-9	CASSLFGQGNTDTQYF	TGTGCCAGCAGCTTATTCGGTCAGGGAAACACAGATACGCAGTATTTT
TRBJ2-7	NA	TRBD1	TRBV5-6	CANTSSTGTGDFEQYF	TGTGCCAACACCTCCAGCACCGGGACAGGGGATTTCGAGCAGTACTTC
TRBJ2-5	NA	NA	TRBV3-1/TRBV3-2	CASSQDVARGIRTQYF	TGTGCCAGCAGCCAAGACGTTGCCAGGGGAATTAGGACCCAGTACTTC
TRBJ2-7	NA	NA	TRBV18	CASSPSSAYEQYF	TGTGCCAGCTCACCTTCAAGCGCCTACGAGCAGTACTTC
TRBJ1-1	few	TRBD1	TRBV6-5	CASSRDRGTEAFF	TGTGCCAGCAGCAGGGACAGGGGCACTGAAGCTTTCTTT
TRBJ1-6	NA	NA	TRBV10-3	CAIKGGDNSPLHF	TGTGCCATCAAGGGGGGGGATAATTCACCCCTCCACTTT
TRBJ2-7	NA	TRBD2	TRBV11-2	CASSPTGGGTREQYF	TGTGCCAGCAGCCCTACGGGGGGAGGGACTCGCGAGCAGTACTTC
TRBJ1-3	NA	TRBD1	TRBV7-9	CASSTYRGIGGNTIYF	TGTGCCAGCAGCACCTACAGGGGGATTGGAGGAAACACCATATATTTT
TRBJ1-2	NA	NA	TRBV5-1	CASSSGSDYGYTF	TGCGCCAGCAGCTCAGGGTCGGACTATGGCTACACCTTC
TRBJ2-1	NA	TRBD2	TRBV6-6	CASSREVAGGLAYNEQFF	TGTGCCAGCAGCCGAGAGGTAGCGGGGGGCCTCGCCTACAATGAGCAGTTCTTC
TRBJ1-6	once	TRBD1	TRBV7-9	CASSRGQATPLHF	TGTGCCAGCAGCCGTGGACAGGCTACGCCCCTCCACTTT